The rows below give T cell receptor beta chains drawn from one sample of a study of blood T cell repertoires in COVID-19. Profiled with immunoSEQ multiplex PCR; TCRdb holds only in-frame clones, not every one. The sample consists of 110,000 or so clones, approximately 80% of them appearing once. Sequenced material: peripheral blood. The receptors were gathered from a human donor in a cohort sampled during active COVID-19. Both conserved end residues are part of each CDR3. The D gene is left open where the match is weak. Size tells how often a clone was seen (once, few, many) or the class of an expanded clone, and some rows leave it out.

cdr3_nt: TGCGCCAGCAGCCAAGAGATCTCGGGGGGCACTGAAGCTTTCTTT
cdr3_aa: CASSQEISGGTEAFF
clone_size: .
d_call: .
v_call: TRBV4-1
j_call: TRBJ1-1

cdr3_nt: TGTGCCAGCAGCCCCGGGACTAGCGGGGGATACGAGCAGTACTTC
cdr3_aa: CASSPGTSGGYEQYF
clone_size: .
d_call: TRBD2
v_call: TRBV5-4
j_call: TRBJ2-7

cdr3_nt: TGTGCCAGTCACCCCGCCCGGGGGGAGCCCCAGCATTTT
cdr3_aa: CASHPARGEPQHF
clone_size: .
d_call: .
v_call: TRBV19
j_call: TRBJ1-5

cdr3_nt: TGTGCCAGCAGCTTCCAGGGGGGCAACACTGAAGCTTTCTTT
cdr3_aa: CASSFQGGNTEAFF
clone_size: .
d_call: TRBD1
v_call: TRBV5-4
j_call: TRBJ1-1

cdr3_nt: TGTGCCAGCAGCTGGGGACAGGGCTACGAGCAGTACTTC
cdr3_aa: CASSWGQGYEQYF
clone_size: .
d_call: TRBD1
v_call: TRBV5-4
j_call: TRBJ2-7

cdr3_nt: TGTGCCAGCAGTGAATTGGCTAGCGGGAGTAATTACACCTACGAGCAGTACTTC
cdr3_aa: CASSELASGSNYTYEQYF
clone_size: .
d_call: TRBD2
v_call: TRBV2
j_call: TRBJ2-7

cdr3_nt: TGTGCCCCGGGGAGGGGCCCCGAGCAGTACTTC
cdr3_aa: CAPGRGPEQYF
clone_size: few
d_call: TRBD2
v_call: TRBV27
j_call: TRBJ2-7

cdr3_nt: TGTGCCAGCAGCTTGACGACAGGGGGATCCGAGCAGTACTTC
cdr3_aa: CASSLTTGGSEQYF
clone_size: few
d_call: TRBD1
v_call: TRBV7-9
j_call: TRBJ2-7

cdr3_nt: TGTGCCAGCAGCTTATGGGACAGGGGGCGCGGGGGTGAGCAGTTCTTC
cdr3_aa: CASSLWDRGRGGEQFF
clone_size: .
d_call: TRBD1
v_call: TRBV7-9
j_call: TRBJ2-1

cdr3_nt: TGTGCCAGCAGTTTATTGACAGGGGCATACCAAGAGACCCAGTACTTC
cdr3_aa: CASSLLTGAYQETQYF
clone_size: .
d_call: TRBD1
v_call: TRBV27
j_call: TRBJ2-5

cdr3_nt: TGTGCCAGCAGCTCCCCGCAGGGGGCCTCAGAGACCCAGTACTTC
cdr3_aa: CASSSPQGASETQYF
clone_size: few
d_call: TRBD1
v_call: TRBV7-6
j_call: TRBJ2-5

cdr3_nt: TGTGCCAGCTCACCAAAAACAGATCCGAGAACTGAAGCTTTCTTT
cdr3_aa: CASSPKTDPRTEAFF
clone_size: once
d_call: .
v_call: TRBV18
j_call: TRBJ1-1

cdr3_nt: TGTGCCAGCAGTTTACTGGCGGGGCTCGAGCAGTACTTC
cdr3_aa: CASSLLAGLEQYF
clone_size: .
d_call: .
v_call: TRBV12-3/TRBV12-4
j_call: TRBJ2-7

cdr3_nt: TGCAGCGTCTGGGGGGCCGGGACAGGGAGAAGGAACGAGCAGTACTTC
cdr3_aa: CSVWGAGTGRRNEQYF
clone_size: .
d_call: TRBD1
v_call: TRBV29-1
j_call: TRBJ2-7

cdr3_nt: TGTGCCAGCAGTCCTTACAGGGGGTTGTTTAGCTACACCTTC
cdr3_aa: CASSPYRGLFSYTF
clone_size: .
d_call: TRBD1
v_call: TRBV6-5
j_call: TRBJ1-2

cdr3_nt: TGTGCCAGCAGTGAATATTGGGACCTAGGGACTATGAACACTGAAGCTTTCTTT
cdr3_aa: CASSEYWDLGTMNTEAFF
clone_size: few
d_call: .
v_call: TRBV6-1
j_call: TRBJ1-1

cdr3_nt: TGTGCCAGCGCGGGGGGCACTGAAGCTTTCTTT
cdr3_aa: CASAGGTEAFF
clone_size: many
d_call: .
v_call: TRBV12-3/TRBV12-4
j_call: TRBJ1-1

cdr3_nt: TGTGCCAGCACCGAGACTAGCGGGGGCAGTGAGCAGTTCTTC
cdr3_aa: CASTETSGGSEQFF
clone_size: .
d_call: TRBD2
v_call: TRBV6-6
j_call: TRBJ2-1

cdr3_nt: TGTGCCAGCAGCCTAAGACTAGCGGGAGTCTACGAGCAGTACTTC
cdr3_aa: CASSLRLAGVYEQYF
clone_size: .
d_call: TRBD2
v_call: TRBV5-6
j_call: TRBJ2-7

cdr3_nt: TGTGCCAGCAGCTTGAGGCTTGTTAGCGGCTACACCTTC
cdr3_aa: CASSLRLVSGYTF
clone_size: .
d_call: .
v_call: TRBV5-6
j_call: TRBJ1-2

cdr3_nt: TGCAGCGTTGGTGGAGGGCTGGATATGAACACTGAAGCTTTCTTT
cdr3_aa: CSVGGGLDMNTEAFF
clone_size: .
d_call: .
v_call: TRBV29-1
j_call: TRBJ1-1

cdr3_nt: TGCGCCAGCAGCTTGGCCCGGGGGCCCCTCCACTTT
cdr3_aa: CASSLARGPLHF
clone_size: few
d_call: .
v_call: TRBV5-1
j_call: TRBJ1-6

cdr3_nt: TGTGCCAGTAGCCCGCAACCAGGAGGCCCTAATGAAAAACTGTTTTTT
cdr3_aa: CASSPQPGGPNEKLFF
clone_size: .
d_call: .
v_call: TRBV19
j_call: TRBJ1-4

cdr3_nt: TGTGCCAGCAGCCCTCGGACTAGCGGGAGCTCCTACGAGCAGTACTTC
cdr3_aa: CASSPRTSGSSYEQYF
clone_size: .
d_call: TRBD2
v_call: TRBV13
j_call: TRBJ2-7

cdr3_nt: TGTGCCAGCAGCTCCGGGACAGATCAAGAGACCCAGTACTTC
cdr3_aa: CASSSGTDQETQYF
clone_size: .
d_call: TRBD1
v_call: TRBV5-5
j_call: TRBJ2-5

cdr3_nt: TGCGCCAGCAGGGCAGAAGCTAACTATGGCTACACCTTC
cdr3_aa: CASRAEANYGYTF
clone_size: few
d_call: .
v_call: TRBV5-1
j_call: TRBJ1-2

cdr3_nt: TGTGCCAGCAGCCCCCGGGGCAGGGGCCACGAGCAGTACTTC
cdr3_aa: CASSPRGRGHEQYF
clone_size: once
d_call: .
v_call: TRBV27
j_call: TRBJ2-7

cdr3_nt: TGTGCCAGCAGTTACTCGTCCAGGGCCCAAGAGACCCAGTACTTC
cdr3_aa: CASSYSSRAQETQYF
clone_size: .
d_call: .
v_call: TRBV6-6
j_call: TRBJ2-5

cdr3_nt: TGCAGCGGTTCAGGGCAAATGAACACTGAAGCTTTCTTT
cdr3_aa: CSGSGQMNTEAFF
clone_size: .
d_call: .
v_call: TRBV29-1
j_call: TRBJ1-1

cdr3_nt: TGTGCCAGCAGCTTATCTCGGGGGAGCACTGAAGCTTTCTTT
cdr3_aa: CASSLSRGSTEAFF
clone_size: few
d_call: .
v_call: TRBV7-9
j_call: TRBJ1-1

cdr3_nt: TGTGCCAGCAGTGACTCGCCCCAGGGCGCGGGGTCCGGGGAGCTGTTTTTT
cdr3_aa: CASSDSPQGAGSGELFF
clone_size: .
d_call: .
v_call: TRBV6-4
j_call: TRBJ2-2

cdr3_nt: TGTGCCAGCAGTGTCACAGGGATAGCTTTCTTT
cdr3_aa: CASSVTGIAFF
clone_size: .
d_call: .
v_call: TRBV28
j_call: TRBJ1-1

cdr3_nt: TGTGCCAGCAGCCAGGTCTATGGATCAAACACTGAAGCTTTCTTT
cdr3_aa: CASSQVYGSNTEAFF
clone_size: once
d_call: .
v_call: TRBV5-5
j_call: TRBJ1-1

cdr3_nt: TGCGCCAGCAGCTTGGACCAACAGGGTGGGGATGGCTACACCTTC
cdr3_aa: CASSLDQQGGDGYTF
clone_size: .
d_call: .
v_call: TRBV5-1
j_call: TRBJ1-2

cdr3_nt: TGTGCCAGCAGCTTACCCGGGACAGGGCGGAAGGCTGGAAACACCATATATTTT
cdr3_aa: CASSLPGTGRKAGNTIYF
clone_size: .
d_call: TRBD1
v_call: TRBV7-9
j_call: TRBJ1-3

cdr3_nt: TGTGCCAGCAGCTTGGGTACAGGGATGGGCGACGAGCAGTACTTC
cdr3_aa: CASSLGTGMGDEQYF
clone_size: once
d_call: .
v_call: TRBV5-6
j_call: TRBJ2-7

cdr3_nt: TGCAGCGTTGACCCGGACAGGGGCGCGGAGACCCAGTACTTC
cdr3_aa: CSVDPDRGAETQYF
clone_size: .
d_call: TRBD1
v_call: TRBV29-1
j_call: TRBJ2-5

cdr3_nt: TGTGCCAGCAGTGATAGCCATACCCCCTACGAGCAGTACTTC
cdr3_aa: CASSDSHTPYEQYF
clone_size: .
d_call: .
v_call: TRBV2
j_call: TRBJ2-7

cdr3_nt: TGTGCCAGCAGCTTGAGACACGGCGATGGCTACACCTTC
cdr3_aa: CASSLRHGDGYTF
clone_size: .
d_call: .
v_call: TRBV7-2
j_call: TRBJ1-2

cdr3_nt: TGTGCCAGCAGCCCTGGGACAGGCCCCACCTACGAGCAGTACTTC
cdr3_aa: CASSPGTGPTYEQYF
clone_size: .
d_call: TRBD1
v_call: TRBV11-2
j_call: TRBJ2-7

cdr3_nt: TGTGCCAGTAGTACCCAGGACAGGGAGGATGGCTACACCTTC
cdr3_aa: CASSTQDREDGYTF
clone_size: few
d_call: TRBD1
v_call: TRBV19
j_call: TRBJ1-2

cdr3_nt: TGTGCCAGCAGGGAACAGGGGGCGGACTATGGCTACACCTTC
cdr3_aa: CASREQGADYGYTF
clone_size: .
d_call: TRBD1
v_call: TRBV2
j_call: TRBJ1-2

cdr3_nt: TGTGCCAGTAGTATAGGACTAGCGGAGACCGGATACGAGCAGTACTTC
cdr3_aa: CASSIGLAETGYEQYF
clone_size: .
d_call: TRBD2
v_call: TRBV19
j_call: TRBJ2-7

cdr3_nt: TGTGCCAGTAATTATCCAGGGGCGAAGGGCTACACCTTC
cdr3_aa: CASNYPGAKGYTF
clone_size: .
d_call: .
v_call: TRBV19
j_call: TRBJ1-2

cdr3_nt: TGTGCCTGGAGCCTAGGGGCAGAGCAGTACTTC
cdr3_aa: CAWSLGAEQYF
clone_size: .
d_call: .
v_call: TRBV30
j_call: TRBJ2-7

cdr3_nt: TGTGCCAGCAGCTTAGAAGGGGATTCAGATGGCTACACCTTC
cdr3_aa: CASSLEGDSDGYTF
clone_size: .
d_call: .
v_call: TRBV13
j_call: TRBJ1-2

cdr3_nt: TGTGCCATCAGCGCCGGGACAGGGGAGGACGAGCAGTACTTC
cdr3_aa: CAISAGTGEDEQYF
clone_size: .
d_call: TRBD1
v_call: TRBV10-3
j_call: TRBJ2-7

cdr3_nt: TGTGCCAGCAGTTTACGACTAGCGCCCGGGGAGCTGTTTTTT
cdr3_aa: CASSLRLAPGELFF
clone_size: .
d_call: TRBD2
v_call: TRBV27
j_call: TRBJ2-2

cdr3_nt: TGTGCCAGCAGCCCGGGACAGGGGAATAATTCACCCCTCCACTTT
cdr3_aa: CASSPGQGNNSPLHF
clone_size: .
d_call: TRBD1
v_call: TRBV2
j_call: TRBJ1-6

cdr3_nt: TGTGCCTACAAAGGACTAGCGGGAGTGGCTTTCTACGAGCAGTACTTC
cdr3_aa: CAYKGLAGVAFYEQYF
clone_size: .
d_call: TRBD2
v_call: TRBV11-3
j_call: TRBJ2-7

cdr3_nt: TGTGCCTGGAGTACCACAAACTACGAGCAGTACTTC
cdr3_aa: CAWSTTNYEQYF
clone_size: once
d_call: .
v_call: TRBV30
j_call: TRBJ2-7

cdr3_nt: TGCGCCAGCAGCCAACAGGGGGTAACCTTTCCCTACGAGCAGTACTTC
cdr3_aa: CASSQQGVTFPYEQYF
clone_size: .
d_call: TRBD1
v_call: TRBV4-1
j_call: TRBJ2-7